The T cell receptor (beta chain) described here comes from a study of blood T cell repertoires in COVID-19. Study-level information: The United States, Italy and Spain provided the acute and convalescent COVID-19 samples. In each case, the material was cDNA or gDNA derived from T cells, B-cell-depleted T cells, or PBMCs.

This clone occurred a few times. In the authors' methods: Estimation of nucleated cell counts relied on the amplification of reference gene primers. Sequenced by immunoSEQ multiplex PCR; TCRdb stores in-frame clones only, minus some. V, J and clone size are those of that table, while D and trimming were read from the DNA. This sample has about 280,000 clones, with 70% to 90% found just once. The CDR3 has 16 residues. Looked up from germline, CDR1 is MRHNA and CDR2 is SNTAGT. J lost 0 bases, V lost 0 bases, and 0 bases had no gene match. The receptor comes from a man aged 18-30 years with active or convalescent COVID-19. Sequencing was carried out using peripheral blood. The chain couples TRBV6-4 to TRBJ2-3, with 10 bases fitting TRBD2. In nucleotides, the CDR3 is TGTGCCAGCAGTGACTCGACTAGCGGGAGCACAGATACGCAGTATTTT. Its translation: CASSDSTSGSTDTQYF.